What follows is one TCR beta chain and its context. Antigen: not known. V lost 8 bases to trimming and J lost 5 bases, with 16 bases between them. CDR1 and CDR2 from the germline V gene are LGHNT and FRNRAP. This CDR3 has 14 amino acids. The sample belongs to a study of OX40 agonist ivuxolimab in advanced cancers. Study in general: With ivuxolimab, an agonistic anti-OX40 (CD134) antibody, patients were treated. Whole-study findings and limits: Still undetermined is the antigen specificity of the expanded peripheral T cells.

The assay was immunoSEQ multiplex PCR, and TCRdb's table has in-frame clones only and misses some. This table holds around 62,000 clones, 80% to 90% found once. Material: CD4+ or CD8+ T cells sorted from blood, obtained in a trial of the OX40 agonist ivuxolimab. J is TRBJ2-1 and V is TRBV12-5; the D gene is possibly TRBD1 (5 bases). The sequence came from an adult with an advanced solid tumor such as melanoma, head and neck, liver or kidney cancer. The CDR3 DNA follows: TGTGCTAGTAGTCTCCTTGCAGGGCACAATGAGCAGTTCTTC. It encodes CASSLLAGHNEQFF.